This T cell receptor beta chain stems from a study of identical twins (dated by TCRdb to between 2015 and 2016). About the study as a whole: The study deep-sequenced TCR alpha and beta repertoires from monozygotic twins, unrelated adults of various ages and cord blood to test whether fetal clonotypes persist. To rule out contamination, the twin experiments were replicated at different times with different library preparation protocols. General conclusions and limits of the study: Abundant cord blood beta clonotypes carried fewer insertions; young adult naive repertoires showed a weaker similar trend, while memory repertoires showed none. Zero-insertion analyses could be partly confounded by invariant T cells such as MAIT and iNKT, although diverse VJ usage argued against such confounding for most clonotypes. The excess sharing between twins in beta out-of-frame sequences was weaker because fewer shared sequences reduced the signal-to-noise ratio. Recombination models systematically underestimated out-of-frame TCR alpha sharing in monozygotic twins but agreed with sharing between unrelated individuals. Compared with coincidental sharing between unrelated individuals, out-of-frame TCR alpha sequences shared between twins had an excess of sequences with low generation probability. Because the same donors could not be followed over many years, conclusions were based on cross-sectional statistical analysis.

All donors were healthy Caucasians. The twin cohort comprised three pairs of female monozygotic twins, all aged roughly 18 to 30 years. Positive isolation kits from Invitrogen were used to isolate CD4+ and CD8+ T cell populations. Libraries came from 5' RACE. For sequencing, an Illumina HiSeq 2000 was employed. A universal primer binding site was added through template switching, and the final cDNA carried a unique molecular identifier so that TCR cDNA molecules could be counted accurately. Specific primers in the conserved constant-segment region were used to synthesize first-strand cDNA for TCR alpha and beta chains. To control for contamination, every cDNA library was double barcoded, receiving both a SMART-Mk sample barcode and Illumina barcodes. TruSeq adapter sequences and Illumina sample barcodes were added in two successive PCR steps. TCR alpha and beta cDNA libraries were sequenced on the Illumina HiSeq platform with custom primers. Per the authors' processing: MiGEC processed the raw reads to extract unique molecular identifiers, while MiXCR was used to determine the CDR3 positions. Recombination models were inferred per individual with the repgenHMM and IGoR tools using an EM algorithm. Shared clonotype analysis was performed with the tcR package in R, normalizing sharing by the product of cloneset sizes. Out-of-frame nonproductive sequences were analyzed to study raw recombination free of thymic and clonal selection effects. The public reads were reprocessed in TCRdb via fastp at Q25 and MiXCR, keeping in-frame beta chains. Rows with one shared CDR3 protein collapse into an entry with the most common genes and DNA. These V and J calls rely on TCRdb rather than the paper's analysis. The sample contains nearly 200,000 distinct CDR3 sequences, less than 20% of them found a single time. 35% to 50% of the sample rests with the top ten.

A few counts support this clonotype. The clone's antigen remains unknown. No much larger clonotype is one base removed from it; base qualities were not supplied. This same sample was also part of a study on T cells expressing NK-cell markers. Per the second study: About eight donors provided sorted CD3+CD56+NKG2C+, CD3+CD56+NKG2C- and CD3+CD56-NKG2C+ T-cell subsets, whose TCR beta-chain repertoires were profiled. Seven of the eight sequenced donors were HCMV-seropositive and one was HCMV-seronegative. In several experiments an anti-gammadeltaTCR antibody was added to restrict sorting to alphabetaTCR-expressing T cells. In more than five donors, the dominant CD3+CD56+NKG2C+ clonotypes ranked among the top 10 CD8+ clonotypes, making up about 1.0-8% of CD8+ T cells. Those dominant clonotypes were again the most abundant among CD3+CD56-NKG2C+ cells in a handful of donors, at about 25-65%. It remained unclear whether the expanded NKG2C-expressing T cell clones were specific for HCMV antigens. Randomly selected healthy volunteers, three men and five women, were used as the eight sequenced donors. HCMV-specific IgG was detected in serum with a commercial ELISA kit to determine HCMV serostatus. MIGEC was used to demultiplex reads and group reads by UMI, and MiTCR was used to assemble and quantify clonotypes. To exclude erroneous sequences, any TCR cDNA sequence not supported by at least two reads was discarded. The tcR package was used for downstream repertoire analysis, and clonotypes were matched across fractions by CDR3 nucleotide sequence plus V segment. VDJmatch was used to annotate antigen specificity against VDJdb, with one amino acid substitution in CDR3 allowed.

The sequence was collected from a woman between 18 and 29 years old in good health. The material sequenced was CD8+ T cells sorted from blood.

The CDR3 protein sequence reads: CAITGQGLAKNIQYF. The DNA is as follows: TGTGCCATCACCGGACAGGGGTTAGCCAAAAACATTCAGTACTTC. The chain links TRBV10-3 with TRBJ2-4; 9 central nucleotides agree with TRBD1. The CDR3 starts with the cysteine, ends with the phenylalanine, and has 15 residues. The sequence is cut down to CDR3 DNA, 45 bases in frame from base 1. After removal of 7 bases from V and 0 bases from J, the junction retains 4 bases not matched to a gene. As encoded in the germline V gene, CDR1 is ENHRY while CDR2 is SYGVKD.